The 5 T cell receptor beta chains below were found in one sample sequenced in a study of blood T cell repertoires in COVID-19. Profiled with immunoSEQ multiplex PCR; TCRdb holds only in-frame clones, not every one. Of 97,000 or so clones in the sample, over 80% are singletons; the top ten hold about 20%. Sequenced input: peripheral blood. These receptors all come from a man older than 75 with acute or convalescent COVID-19.

The chain combines TRBV29-1 with TRBJ2-7; 7 nucleotides align to TRBD2. Germline V lookup: CDR1 SQVTM, CDR2 ANQGSEA. The trim removed 8 bases at V and 6 bases at J, leaving 7 bases unmatched. This CDR3 comprises 11 residues. CDR3 DNA: TGCAGCAGCGGGACCCAGGGCGAGCAGTACTTC. Translating it yields CSSGTQGEQYF.

This chain connects TRBV12-3 or TRBV12-4 to TRBJ1-1; D might be TRBD1 (6 bases). The CDR3 runs to 13 residues. V gave up 5 bases and J gave up 10 bases, with 17 bases separating them. In nucleotides, the CDR3 is TGTGCCAGCAGTCCGGAGGGAGGGGGGCGAGCTTTCTTT. Protein: CASSPEGGGRAFF.

The chain combines TRBV27 with TRBJ2-7; 11 bases map to TRBD2. Losses at the gene ends were 6 bases for V and 2 bases for J; bases not matched to a gene: 3. Germline lookup yields CDR1 MNHEY and CDR2 SMNVEV (reference sequence). This CDR3 region has 14 residues. CDR3 in amino acids: CASRLAGGPYEQYF. CDR3 DNA: TGTGCCAGCAGGCTAGCGGGGGGCCCCTACGAGCAGTACTTC.

There are a few counts of this clone. This sequence joins TRBV21-1 and TRBJ2-1; TRBD2, the table's D call, lacks a check against the DNA. TRBV21-1 represents a pseudogene. This CDR3 contains 16 residues. CDR3 region: CASSIGTSGMYNEQFF. In nucleotides, the CDR3 is TGTGCCAGCAGCATCGGGACTAGCGGGATGTACAATGAGCAGTTCTTC.

This clone is a singleton in its sample. The chain links TRBV18 to TRBJ2-7; D gene unclear. The CDR3 totals 13 residues. Trimming removed 4 bases at V and 5 bases at J, with 12 bases between. Germline V gene sequence: CDR1 KGHSH, CDR2 LQKENI. CDR3 residues: CASSLITGDEQYF. The CDR3 bases are TGTGCCAGCTCACTTATCACTGGTGACGAGCAGTACTTC.